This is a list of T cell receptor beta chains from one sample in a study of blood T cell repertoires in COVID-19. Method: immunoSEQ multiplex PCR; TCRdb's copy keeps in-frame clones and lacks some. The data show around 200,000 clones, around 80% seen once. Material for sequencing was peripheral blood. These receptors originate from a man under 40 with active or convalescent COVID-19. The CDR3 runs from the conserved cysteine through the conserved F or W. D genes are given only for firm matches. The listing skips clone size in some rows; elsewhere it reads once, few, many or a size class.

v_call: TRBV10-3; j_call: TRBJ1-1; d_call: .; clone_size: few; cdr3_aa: CAISENRDTSEAFF; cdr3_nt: TGTGCCATCAGTGAGAACCGGGACACCTCTGAAGCTTTCTTT
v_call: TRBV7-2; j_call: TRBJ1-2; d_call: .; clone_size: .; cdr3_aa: CASSSQGVGGYGYTF; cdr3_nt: TGTGCCAGCAGCTCACAGGGTGTTGGGGGCTATGGCTACACCTTC
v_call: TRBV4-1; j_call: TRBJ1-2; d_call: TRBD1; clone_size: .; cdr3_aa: CASSQGGQAPFNYGYTF; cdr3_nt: TGCGCCAGCAGCCAAGGGGGACAGGCCCCTTTTAACTATGGCTACACCTTC
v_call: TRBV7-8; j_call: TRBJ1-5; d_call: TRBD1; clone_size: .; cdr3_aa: CASSRGQNSNQPQHF; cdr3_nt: TGTGCCAGCAGCCGGGGACAGAATAGCAATCAGCCCCAGCATTTT
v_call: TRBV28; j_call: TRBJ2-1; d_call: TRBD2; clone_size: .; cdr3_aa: CASGGRNEQFF; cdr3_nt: TGTGCCAGCGGCGGGAGGAATGAGCAGTTCTTC
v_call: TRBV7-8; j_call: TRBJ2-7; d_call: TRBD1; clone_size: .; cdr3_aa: CASSLGPQGAATEQYF; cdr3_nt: TGTGCCAGCAGCTTAGGCCCACAGGGGGCTGCTACGGAGCAGTACTTC
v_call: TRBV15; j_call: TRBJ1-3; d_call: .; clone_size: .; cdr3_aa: CATSRTHGGNGNTIYF; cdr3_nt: TGTGCCACCAGCAGGACCCACGGGGGAAATGGAAACACCATATATTTT
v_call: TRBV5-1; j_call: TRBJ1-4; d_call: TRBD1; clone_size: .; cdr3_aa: CASSPPETGLRKLFF; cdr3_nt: TGCGCCAGCAGCCCCCCAGAGACAGGGTTACGAAAACTGTTTTTT
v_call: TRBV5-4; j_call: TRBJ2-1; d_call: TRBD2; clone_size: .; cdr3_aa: CASSSLGLAGGDEQFF; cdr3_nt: TGTGCCAGCAGCTCCCTAGGACTAGCGGGGGGCGATGAGCAGTTCTTC
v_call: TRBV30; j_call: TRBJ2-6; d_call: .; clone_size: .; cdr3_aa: CAWQEGLQGANVLTF; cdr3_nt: TGTGCCTGGCAGGAGGGGCTACAGGGGGCCAACGTCCTGACTTTC
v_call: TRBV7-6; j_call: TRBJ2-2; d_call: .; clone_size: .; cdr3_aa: CASSRTGELFF; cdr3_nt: TGTGCCAGCAGCCGGACCGGGGAGCTGTTTTTT
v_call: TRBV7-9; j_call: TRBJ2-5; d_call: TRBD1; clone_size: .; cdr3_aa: CASSPWDRTGTQYF; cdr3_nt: TGTGCCAGCAGTCCATGGGACAGGACGGGGACCCAGTACTTC
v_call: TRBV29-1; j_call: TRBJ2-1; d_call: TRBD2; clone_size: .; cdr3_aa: CSVAVAGEVLREQFF; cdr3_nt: TGCAGCGTTGCCGTAGCGGGAGAGGTCCTTCGGGAGCAGTTCTTC
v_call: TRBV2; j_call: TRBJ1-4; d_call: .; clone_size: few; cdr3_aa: CASSRSGNEKLFF; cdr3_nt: TGTGCCAGCAGTCGCAGTGGTAATGAAAAACTGTTTTTT
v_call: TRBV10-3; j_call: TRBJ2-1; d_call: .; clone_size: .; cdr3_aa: CAIGAENYNEQFF; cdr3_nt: TGTGCCATCGGGGCAGAGAATTACAATGAGCAGTTCTTC
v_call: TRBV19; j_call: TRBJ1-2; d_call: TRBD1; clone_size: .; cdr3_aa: CASSIWRDREYGYTF; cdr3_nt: TGTGCCAGTAGTATATGGAGAGACAGGGAATATGGCTACACCTTC
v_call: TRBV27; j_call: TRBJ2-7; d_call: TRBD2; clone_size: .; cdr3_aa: CASSPLRAGGHYEQYF; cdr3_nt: TGTGCCAGCAGTCCCCTACGAGCGGGAGGGCATTACGAGCAGTACTTC
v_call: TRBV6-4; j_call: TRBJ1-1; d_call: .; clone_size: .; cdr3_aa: CASSDSGTPAFF; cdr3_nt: TGTGCCAGCAGTGACTCCGGGACACCCGCTTTCTTT
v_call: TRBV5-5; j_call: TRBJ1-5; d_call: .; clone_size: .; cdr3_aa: CASSLGQFNQPQHF; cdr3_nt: TGTGCCAGCAGCTTGGGACAGTTCAATCAGCCCCAGCATTTT
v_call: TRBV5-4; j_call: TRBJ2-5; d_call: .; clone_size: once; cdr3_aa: CASRGAQEETQYF; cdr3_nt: TGTGCCAGCAGGGGGGCCCAAGAAGAGACCCAGTACTTC
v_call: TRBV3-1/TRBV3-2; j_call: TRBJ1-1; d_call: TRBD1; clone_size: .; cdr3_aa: CASSPTGGMNTEAFF; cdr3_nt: TGTGCCAGCAGCCCGACAGGGGGAATGAACACTGAAGCTTTCTTT
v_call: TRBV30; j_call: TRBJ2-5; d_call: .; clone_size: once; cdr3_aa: CAWGTTQETQYF; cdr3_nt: TGTGCCTGGGGGACAACACAAGAGACCCAGTACTTC
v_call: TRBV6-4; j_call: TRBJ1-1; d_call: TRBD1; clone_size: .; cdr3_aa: CATREQGKAFF; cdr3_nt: TGTGCCACCAGAGAACAGGGGAAAGCTTTCTTT
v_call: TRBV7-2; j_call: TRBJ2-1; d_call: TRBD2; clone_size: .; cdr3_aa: CASSTRASGRAKNEQFF; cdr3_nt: TGTGCCAGCAGCACCCGGGCTAGCGGGAGGGCGAAGAATGAGCAGTTCTTC
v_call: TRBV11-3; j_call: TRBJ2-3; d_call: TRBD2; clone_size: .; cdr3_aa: CASSEWTSGSGPDTQYF; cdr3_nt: TGTGCCAGCAGCGAATGGACTAGCGGGAGTGGGCCAGATACGCAGTATTTT
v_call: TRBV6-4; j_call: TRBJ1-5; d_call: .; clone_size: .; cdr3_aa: CASSDGTSSGPQHF; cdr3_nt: TGTGCCAGCAGCGACGGGACTAGCTCGGGGCCCCAGCATTTT
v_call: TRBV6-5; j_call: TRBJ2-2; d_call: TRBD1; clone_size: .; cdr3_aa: CASRDRVDTGELFF; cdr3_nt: TGTGCCAGCAGGGACAGGGTGGACACAGGGGAGCTGTTTTTT
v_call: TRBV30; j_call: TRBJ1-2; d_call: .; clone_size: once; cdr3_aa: CAWSVGPGSYTF; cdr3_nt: TGTGCCTGGAGTGTAGGGCCAGGGAGCTACACCTTC
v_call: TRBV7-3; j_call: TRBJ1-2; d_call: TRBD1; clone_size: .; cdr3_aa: CASSPLGQGFPYTF; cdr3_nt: TGTGCCAGCAGCCCCCTGGGACAGGGTTTCCCCTACACCTTC
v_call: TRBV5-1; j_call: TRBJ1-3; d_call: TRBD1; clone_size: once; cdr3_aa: CASSTAGGSFPGNTIYF; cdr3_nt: TGCGCCAGCAGCACCGCAGGGGGCTCGTTCCCTGGAAACACCATATATTTT
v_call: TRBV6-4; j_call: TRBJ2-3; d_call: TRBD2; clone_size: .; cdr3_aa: CASSDGTSGGGDTQYF; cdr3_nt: TGTGCCAGCAGTGACGGGACTAGCGGGGGGGGAGATACGCAGTATTTT
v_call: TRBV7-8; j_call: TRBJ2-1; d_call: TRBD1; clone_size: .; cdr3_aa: CASSLPRTGGKRSYNEQFF; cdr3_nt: TGTGCCAGCAGCTTACCCAGGACAGGGGGCAAACGCTCCTACAATGAGCAGTTCTTC
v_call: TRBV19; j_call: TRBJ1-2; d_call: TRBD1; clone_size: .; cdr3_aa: CASSIGSGTGSYGYTF; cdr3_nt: TGTGCCAGTAGTATTGGATCAGGGACAGGGAGCTATGGCTACACCTTC
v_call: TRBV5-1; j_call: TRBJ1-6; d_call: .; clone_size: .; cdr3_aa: CASRVNNSPLHF; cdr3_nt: TGCGCCAGCCGGGTTAATAATTCACCCCTCCACTTT
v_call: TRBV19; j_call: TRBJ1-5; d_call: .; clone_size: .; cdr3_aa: CASSSGLGRNQPQHF; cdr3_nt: TGTGCCAGTAGTAGCGGGCTAGGGCGGAATCAGCCCCAGCATTTT
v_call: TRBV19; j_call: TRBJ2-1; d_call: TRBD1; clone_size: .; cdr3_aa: CASSMGQVSNEQFF; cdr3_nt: TGTGCCAGTAGTATGGGACAGGTATCTAATGAGCAGTTCTTC
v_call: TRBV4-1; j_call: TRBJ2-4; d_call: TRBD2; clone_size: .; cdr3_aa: CASSHRGLAGGEAKNIQYF; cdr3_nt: TGCGCCAGCAGCCACAGAGGACTAGCGGGGGGCGAAGCCAAAAACATTCAGTACTTC
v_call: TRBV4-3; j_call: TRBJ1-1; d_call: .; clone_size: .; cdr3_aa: CASSQGPAYTEAFF; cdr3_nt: TGCGCCAGCAGCCAAGGCCCAGCGTATACTGAAGCTTTCTTT
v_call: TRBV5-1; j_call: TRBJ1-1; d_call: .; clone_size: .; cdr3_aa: CASSLYLNTEAFF; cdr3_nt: TGCGCCAGCAGCTTGTATCTGAACACTGAAGCTTTCTTT
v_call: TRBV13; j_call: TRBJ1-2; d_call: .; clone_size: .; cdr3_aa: CASSLGQGIGGYGYTF; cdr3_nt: TGTGCCAGCAGCTTAGGGCAGGGCATAGGGGGCTATGGCTACACCTTC
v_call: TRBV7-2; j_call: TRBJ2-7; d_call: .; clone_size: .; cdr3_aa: CASSLGQGGYEQYF; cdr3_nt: TGTGCCAGCAGCTTAGGGCAGGGCGGCTACGAGCAGTACTTC
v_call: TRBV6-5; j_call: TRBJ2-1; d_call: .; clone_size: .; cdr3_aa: CASSFSPILYNEQFF; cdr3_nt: TGTGCCAGCAGCTTTTCGCCCATACTCTACAATGAGCAGTTCTTC
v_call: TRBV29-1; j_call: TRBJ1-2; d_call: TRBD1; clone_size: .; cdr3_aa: CSASGTDNLPYGYTF; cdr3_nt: TGCAGCGCCTCCGGGACAGATAACCTTCCGTATGGCTACACCTTC
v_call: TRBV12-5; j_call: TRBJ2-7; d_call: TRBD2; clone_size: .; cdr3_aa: CASGLVAGSSYEQYF; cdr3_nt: TGTGCTAGTGGTTTGGTAGCGGGGAGCTCCTACGAGCAGTACTTC
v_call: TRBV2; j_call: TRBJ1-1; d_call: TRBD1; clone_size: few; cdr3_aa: CASSPTGFEAFF; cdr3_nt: TGTGCCAGCAGTCCGACAGGGTTTGAAGCTTTCTTT